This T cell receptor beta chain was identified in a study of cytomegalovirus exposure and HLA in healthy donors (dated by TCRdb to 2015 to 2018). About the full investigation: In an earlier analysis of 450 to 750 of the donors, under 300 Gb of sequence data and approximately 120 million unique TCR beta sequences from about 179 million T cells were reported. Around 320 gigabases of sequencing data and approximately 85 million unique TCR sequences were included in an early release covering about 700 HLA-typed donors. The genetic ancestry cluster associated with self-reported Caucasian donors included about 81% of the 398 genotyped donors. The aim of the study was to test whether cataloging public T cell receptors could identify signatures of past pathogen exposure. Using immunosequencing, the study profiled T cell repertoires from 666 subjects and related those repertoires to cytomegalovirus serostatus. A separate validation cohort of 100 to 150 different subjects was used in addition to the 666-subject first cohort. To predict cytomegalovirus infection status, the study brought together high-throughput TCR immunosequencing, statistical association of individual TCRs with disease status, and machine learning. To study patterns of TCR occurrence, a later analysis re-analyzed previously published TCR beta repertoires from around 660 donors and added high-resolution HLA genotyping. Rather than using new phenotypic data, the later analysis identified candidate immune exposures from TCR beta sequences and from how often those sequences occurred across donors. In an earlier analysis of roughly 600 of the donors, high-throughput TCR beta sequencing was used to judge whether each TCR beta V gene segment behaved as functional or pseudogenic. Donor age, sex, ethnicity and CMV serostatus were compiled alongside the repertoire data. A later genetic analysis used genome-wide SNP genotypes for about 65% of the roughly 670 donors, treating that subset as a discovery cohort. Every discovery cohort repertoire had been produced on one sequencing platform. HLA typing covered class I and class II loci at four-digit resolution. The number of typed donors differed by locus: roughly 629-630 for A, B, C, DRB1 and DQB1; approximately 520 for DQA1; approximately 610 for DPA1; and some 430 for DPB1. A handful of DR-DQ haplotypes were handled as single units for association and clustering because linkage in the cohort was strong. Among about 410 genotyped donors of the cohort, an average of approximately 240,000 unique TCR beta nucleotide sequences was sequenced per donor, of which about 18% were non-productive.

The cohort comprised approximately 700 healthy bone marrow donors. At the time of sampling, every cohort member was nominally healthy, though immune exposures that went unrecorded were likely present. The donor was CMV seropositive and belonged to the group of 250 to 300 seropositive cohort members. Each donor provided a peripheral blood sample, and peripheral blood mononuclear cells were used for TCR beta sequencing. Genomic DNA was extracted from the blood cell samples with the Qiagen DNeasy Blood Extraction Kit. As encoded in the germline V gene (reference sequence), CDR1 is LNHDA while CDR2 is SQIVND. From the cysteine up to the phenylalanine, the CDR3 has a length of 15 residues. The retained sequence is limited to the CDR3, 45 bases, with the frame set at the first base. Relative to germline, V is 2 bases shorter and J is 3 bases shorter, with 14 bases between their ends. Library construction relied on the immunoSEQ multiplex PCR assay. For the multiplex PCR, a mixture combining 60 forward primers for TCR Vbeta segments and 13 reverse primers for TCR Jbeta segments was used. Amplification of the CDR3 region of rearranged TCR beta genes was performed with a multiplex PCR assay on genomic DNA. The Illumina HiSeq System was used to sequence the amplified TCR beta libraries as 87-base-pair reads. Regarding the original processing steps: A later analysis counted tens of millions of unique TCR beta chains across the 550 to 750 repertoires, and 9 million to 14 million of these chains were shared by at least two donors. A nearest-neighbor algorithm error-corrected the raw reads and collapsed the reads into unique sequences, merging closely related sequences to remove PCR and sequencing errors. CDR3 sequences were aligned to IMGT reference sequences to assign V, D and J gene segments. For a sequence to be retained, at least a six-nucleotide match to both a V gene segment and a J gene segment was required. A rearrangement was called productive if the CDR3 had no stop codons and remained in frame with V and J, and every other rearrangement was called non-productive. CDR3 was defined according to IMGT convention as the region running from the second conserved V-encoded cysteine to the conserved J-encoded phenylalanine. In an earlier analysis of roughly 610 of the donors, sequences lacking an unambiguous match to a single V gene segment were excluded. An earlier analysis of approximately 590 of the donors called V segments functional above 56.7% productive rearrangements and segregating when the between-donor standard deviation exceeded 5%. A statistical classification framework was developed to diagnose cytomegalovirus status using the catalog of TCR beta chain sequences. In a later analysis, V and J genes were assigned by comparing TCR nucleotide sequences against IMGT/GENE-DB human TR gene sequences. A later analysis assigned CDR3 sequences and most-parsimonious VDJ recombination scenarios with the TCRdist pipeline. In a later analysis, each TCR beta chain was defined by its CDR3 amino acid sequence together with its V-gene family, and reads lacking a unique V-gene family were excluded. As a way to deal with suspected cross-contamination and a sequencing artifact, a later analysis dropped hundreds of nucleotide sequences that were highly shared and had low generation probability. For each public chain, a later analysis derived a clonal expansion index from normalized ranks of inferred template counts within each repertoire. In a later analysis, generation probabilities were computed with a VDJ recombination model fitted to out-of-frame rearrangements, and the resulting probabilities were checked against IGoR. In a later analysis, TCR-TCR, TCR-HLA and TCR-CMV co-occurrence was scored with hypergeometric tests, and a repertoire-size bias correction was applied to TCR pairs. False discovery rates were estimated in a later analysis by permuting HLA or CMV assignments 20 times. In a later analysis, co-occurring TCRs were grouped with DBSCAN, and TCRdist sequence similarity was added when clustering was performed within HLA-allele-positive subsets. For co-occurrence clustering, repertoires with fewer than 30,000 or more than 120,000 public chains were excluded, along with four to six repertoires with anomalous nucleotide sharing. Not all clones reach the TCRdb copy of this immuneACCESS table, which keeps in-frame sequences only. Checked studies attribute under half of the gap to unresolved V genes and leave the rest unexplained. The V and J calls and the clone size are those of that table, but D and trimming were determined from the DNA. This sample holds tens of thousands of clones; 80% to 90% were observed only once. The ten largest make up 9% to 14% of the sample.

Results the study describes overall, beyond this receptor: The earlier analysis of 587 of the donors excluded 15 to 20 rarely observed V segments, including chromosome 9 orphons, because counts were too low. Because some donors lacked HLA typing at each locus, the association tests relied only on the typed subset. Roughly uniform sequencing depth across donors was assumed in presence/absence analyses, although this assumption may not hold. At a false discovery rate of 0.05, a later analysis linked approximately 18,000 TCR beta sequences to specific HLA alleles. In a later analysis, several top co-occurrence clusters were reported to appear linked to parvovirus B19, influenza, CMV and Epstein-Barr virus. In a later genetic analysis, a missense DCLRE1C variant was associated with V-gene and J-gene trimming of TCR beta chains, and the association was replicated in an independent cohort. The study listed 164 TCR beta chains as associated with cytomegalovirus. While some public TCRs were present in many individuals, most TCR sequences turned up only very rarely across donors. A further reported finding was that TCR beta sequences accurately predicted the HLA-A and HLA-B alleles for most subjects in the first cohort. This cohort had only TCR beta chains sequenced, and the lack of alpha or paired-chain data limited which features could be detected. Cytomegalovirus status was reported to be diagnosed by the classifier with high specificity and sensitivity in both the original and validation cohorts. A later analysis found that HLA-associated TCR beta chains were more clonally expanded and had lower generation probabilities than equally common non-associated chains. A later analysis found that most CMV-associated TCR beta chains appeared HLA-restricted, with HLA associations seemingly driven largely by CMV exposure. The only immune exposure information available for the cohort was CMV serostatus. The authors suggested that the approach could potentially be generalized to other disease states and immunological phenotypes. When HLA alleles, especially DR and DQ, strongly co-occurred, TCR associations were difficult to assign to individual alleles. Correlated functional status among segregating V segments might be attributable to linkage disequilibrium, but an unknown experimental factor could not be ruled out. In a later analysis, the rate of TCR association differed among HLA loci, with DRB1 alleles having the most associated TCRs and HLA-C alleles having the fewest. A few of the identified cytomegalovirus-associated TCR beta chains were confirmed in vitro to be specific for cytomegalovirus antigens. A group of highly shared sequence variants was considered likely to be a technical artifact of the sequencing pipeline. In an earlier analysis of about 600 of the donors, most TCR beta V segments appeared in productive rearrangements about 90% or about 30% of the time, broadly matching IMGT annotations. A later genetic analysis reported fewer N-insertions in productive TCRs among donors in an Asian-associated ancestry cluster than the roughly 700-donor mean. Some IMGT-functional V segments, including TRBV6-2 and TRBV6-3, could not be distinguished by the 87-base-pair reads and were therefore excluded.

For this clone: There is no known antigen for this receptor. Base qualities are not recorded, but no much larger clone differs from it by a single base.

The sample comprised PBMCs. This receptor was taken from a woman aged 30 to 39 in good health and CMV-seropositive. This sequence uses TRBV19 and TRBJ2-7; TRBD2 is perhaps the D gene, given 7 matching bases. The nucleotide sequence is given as TGTGCCAGTAGTATAACTCGGGGGGCGAACTACGAGCAGTACTTC. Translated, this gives CASSITRGANYEQYF.